Reported below is one T cell receptor (beta chain). The target antigen is unknown. This sample is drawn from a study of vaccination effects on CD4 cells after COVID-19. Notes on the study in general: The study found that post-vaccine spike-reactive clones in convalescents were mainly new vaccine-induced clones.

Within the ViraFEST assay, antigen-specific CD4+ T cells underwent expansion with viral peptide pools prior to sequencing. It was after 10 days of culture that CD4+ T cells were isolated. By PCR, the person was confirmed to have had SARS-CoV-2 infection between March and December 2020. Cultures used approximately 2 million PBMC per well, about 10 IU/ml IL-2 and approximately 10 ug/ml peptides. After removal of 5 bases from V and 2 bases from J, the junction contained 5 bases not matched to a gene. The CDR3 spans 14 residues. CDR1 WNHNN and CDR2 SYGVQD come from the germline V gene (reference sequence). Produced via immunoSEQ multiplex PCR; TCRdb's table is partial and in-frame only. Among roughly 35,000 clones listed, around 69% were seen once.

The starting material was CD4+ T cells from PBMCs cultured with HCoV-NL63 spike peptides, obtained before COVID-19 vaccination. The V and J genes are TRBV10-1 and TRBJ1-1; TRBD1 matches 7 bases. The source of this sequence is a human donor who had a prior SARS-CoV-2 infection. This CDR3 is CASSWDSSNTEAFF. The DNA of the CDR3 is TGCGCCAGCAGTTGGGACAGTTCTAACACTGAAGCTTTCTTT.